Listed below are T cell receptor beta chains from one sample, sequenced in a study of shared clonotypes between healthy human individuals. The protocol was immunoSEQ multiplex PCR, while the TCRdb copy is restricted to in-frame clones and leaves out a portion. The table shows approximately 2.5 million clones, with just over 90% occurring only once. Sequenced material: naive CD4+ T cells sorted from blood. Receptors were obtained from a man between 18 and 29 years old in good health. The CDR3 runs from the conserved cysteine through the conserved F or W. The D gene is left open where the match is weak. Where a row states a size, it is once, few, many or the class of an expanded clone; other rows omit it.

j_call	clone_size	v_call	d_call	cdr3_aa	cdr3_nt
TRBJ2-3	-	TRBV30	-	CAWSVGDTDTQYF	TGTGCCTGGAGTGTAGGGGACACAGATACGCAGTATTTT
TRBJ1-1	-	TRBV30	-	CASSTEGHTEAFF	TGTGCCTCCTCGACCGAAGGCCACACTGAAGCTTTCTTT
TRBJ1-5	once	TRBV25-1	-	CASSEVKVNQPQHF	TGTGCCAGCAGTGAAGTCAAGGTCAATCAGCCCCAGCATTTT
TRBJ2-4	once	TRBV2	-	CASSAPGREGAAKNIQYF	TGTGCCAGCAGTGCACCGGGACGGGAAGGTGCGGCCAAAAACATTCAGTACTTC
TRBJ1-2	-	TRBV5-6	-	CASSLGQPGGGYTF	TGTGCCAGCAGCTTGGGGCAGCCGGGAGGTGGCTACACCTTC
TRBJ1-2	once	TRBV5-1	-	CASSFGSIGYTF	TGCGCCAGCAGCTTTGGTTCGATTGGCTACACCTTC
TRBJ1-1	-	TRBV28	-	CASSFMGGGTEAFF	TGTGCCAGCAGTTTTATGGGGGGCGGCACTGAAGCTTTCTTT
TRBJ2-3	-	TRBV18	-	CASSPLSDTDTQYF	TGTGCCAGCTCACCACTCAGCGACACAGATACGCAGTATTTT
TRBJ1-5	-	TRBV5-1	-	CASSSGGSFSNQPQHF	TGCGCCAGCAGCTCGGGGGGTTCCTTTAGCAATCAGCCCCAGCATTTT
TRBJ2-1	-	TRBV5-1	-	CASRRQLYNEQFF	TGCGCCAGCAGGCGACAGTTATACAATGAGCAGTTCTTC
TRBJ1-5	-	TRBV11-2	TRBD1	CASSLDAGGGQPQHF	TGTGCCAGCAGCTTAGATGCAGGGGGCGGTCAGCCCCAGCATTTT
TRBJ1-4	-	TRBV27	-	CASSLSGGLYEKLFF	TGTGCCAGCAGTTTATCGGGAGGTCTCTACGAAAAACTGTTTTTT
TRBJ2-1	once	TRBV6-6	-	CASSSLGGSYNEQFF	TGTGCCAGCAGTTCCCTGGGGGGCTCCTACAATGAGCAGTTCTTC
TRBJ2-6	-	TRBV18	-	CASSPPLGAIGANVLTF	TGTGCCAGCTCACCACCGCTGGGGGCAATTGGGGCCAACGTCCTGACTTTC
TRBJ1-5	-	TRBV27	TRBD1	CASSSSTGERNQPQHF	TGTGCCAGCAGTTCGTCGACAGGGGAAAGGAATCAGCCCCAGCATTTT
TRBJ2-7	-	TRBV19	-	CASSISLGEFYEQYF	TGTGCCAGTAGTATTTCGCTAGGGGAGTTCTACGAGCAGTACTTC
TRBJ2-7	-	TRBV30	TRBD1	CAWRGTGRYEQYF	TGTGCCTGGAGGGGGACAGGGCGGTACGAGCAGTACTTC
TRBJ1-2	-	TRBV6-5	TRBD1	CASSWQTGASYGYTF	TGTGCCAGCAGTTGGCAGACAGGGGCCAGCTATGGCTACACCTTC
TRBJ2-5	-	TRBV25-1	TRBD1	CASSLGQAAETQYF	TGTGCCAGCAGCCTCGGACAGGCAGCAGAGACCCAGTACTTC
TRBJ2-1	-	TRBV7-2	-	CASTRSYNEQFF	TGTGCCAGCACCCGAAGTTACAATGAGCAGTTCTTC
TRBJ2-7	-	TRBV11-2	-	CASSLPAYEQYF	TGTGCCAGCAGCCTCCCAGCTTACGAGCAGTACTTC
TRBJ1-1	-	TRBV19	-	CASSSTGYTEAFF	TGTGCCAGTAGTTCCACAGGGTACACTGAAGCTTTCTTT
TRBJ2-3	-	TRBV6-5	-	CASSSTTDTQYF	TGTGCCAGCAGTTCGACTACAGATACGCAGTATTTT
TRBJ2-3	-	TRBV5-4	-	CASSLVGRGADTQYF	TGTGCCAGCAGCTTGGTCGGCAGGGGGGCGGATACGCAGTATTTT
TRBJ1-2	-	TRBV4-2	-	CASSQDVRGTGYGYTF	TGTGCCAGCAGCCAAGATGTCCGGGGGACGGGGTATGGCTACACCTTC
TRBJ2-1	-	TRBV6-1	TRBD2	CASCSGGVSYNEQFF	TGTGCCAGTTGCAGCGGGGGGGTCTCCTACAATGAGCAGTTCTTC
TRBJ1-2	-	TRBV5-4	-	CASSLEGINYGYTF	TGTGCCAGCAGCTTGGAAGGGATAAACTATGGCTACACCTTC
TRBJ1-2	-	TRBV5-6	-	CASSLGQRSAPNYGYTF	TGTGCCAGCAGCTTGGGGCAGCGTTCGGCCCCTAACTATGGCTACACCTTC
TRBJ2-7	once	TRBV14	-	CASSVRNYEQYF	TGTGCCAGCAGCGTCCGAAACTACGAGCAGTACTTC
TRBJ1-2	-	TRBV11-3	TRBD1	CASSPRTGLEGYGYTF	TGTGCCAGCAGCCCGAGGACAGGCCTCGAGGGCTATGGCTACACCTTC
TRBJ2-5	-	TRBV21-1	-	CASSLEPKRLAETGQETQYF	TGTGCCAGCAGCTTAGAACCCAAGCGACTAGCGGAAACGGGGCAAGAGACCCAGTACTTC
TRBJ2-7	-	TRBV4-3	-	CASSQDNPSSYEQYF	TGCGCCAGCAGCCAAGACAACCCATCCTCCTACGAGCAGTACTTC
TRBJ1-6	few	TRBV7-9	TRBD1	CASSWWDRNNSPLHF	TGTGCCAGCAGCTGGTGGGACAGGAATAATTCACCCCTCCACTTT
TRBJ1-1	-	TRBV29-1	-	CSVEPRGGGRIGGNTEAFF	TGCAGCGTTGAACCCAGGGGCGGGGGGCGCATCGGCGGGAACACTGAAGCTTTCTTT
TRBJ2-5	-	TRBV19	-	CASRGSGGQETQYF	TGTGCCAGTAGGGGCTCCGGGGGTCAAGAGACCCAGTACTTC
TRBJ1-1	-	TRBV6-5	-	CASSYSQWSTEAFF	TGTGCCAGCAGTTACTCCCAGTGGTCTACTGAAGCTTTCTTT
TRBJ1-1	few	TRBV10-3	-	CAISESTRVNTEAFF	TGTGCCATCAGTGAGTCGACTCGAGTGAACACTGAAGCTTTCTTT
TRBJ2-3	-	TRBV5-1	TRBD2	CASSLSSGSVDTQYF	TGCGCCAGCAGCCTGTCTAGCGGGAGTGTGGATACGCAGTATTTT
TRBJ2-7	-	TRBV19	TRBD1	CASSPGQPYEQYF	TGTGCCAGTAGCCCGGGACAGCCCTACGAGCAGTACTTC
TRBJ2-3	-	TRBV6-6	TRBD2	CASTRDSGTVDTQYF	TGTGCCAGCACCCGGGATAGCGGGACGGTGGATACGCAGTATTTT
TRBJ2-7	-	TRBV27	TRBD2	CASSRGLAGTYEQYF	TGTGCCAGCAGTAGGGGACTAGCGGGAACCTACGAGCAGTACTTC
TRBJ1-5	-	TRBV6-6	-	CASSYKEQPQHF	TGTGCCAGCAGTTACAAGGAGCAGCCCCAGCATTTT